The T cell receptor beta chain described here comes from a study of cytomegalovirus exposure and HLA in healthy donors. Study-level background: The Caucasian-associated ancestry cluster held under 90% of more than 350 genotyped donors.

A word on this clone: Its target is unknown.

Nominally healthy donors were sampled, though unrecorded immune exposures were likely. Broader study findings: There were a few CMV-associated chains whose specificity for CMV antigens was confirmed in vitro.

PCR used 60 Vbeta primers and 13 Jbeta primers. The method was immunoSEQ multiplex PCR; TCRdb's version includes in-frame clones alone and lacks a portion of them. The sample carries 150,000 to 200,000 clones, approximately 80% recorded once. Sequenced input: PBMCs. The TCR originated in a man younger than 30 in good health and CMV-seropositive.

The CDR3 reads CASRADLGGPLANEQFF. As DNA, the CDR3 is TGTGCCAGCAGGGCTGACCTTGGTGGGCCGCTAGCCAATGAGCAGTTCTTC. The chain links TRBV2 to TRBJ2-1; weak D call: TRBD2 (5 bases). CDR3 length: 17 residues. Germline-derived CDR1 and CDR2 are SNHLY and FYNNEI. V gave up 6 bases and J gave up 6 bases, with 24 bases separating them. The whole variable domain, filled in from reference TRBV2 and TRBJ2-1, reads EPEVTQTPSHQVTQMGQEVILRCVPISNHLYFYWYRQILGQKVEFLVSFYNNEISEKSEIFDDQFSVERPDGSNFTLKIRSTKLEDSAMYFCASRADLGGPLANEQFFGPGTRLTVL.